This T cell receptor (beta chain) was sequenced in a study of T-cell memory formation after mild COVID-19. Whole-study context: Clustering of TCRs was largely donor specific. Study-wide points: Shrinking CD4+ clones resided mostly in CM and EM, and CD8+ ones in EMRA.

The table lists this clonotype with a few counts. What it binds is not known. The CDR3 is made up of 15 amino acids. Trimming removed 0 bases from V and 5 bases from J, with 14 bases in between. Germline CDR1 is SGHRS and CDR2 is YFSETQ. TCRdb reprocessed the 5' RACE reads via MiXCR and lists one record per CDR3 protein. Of fewer than 400,000 distinct CDR3 sequences detected, about 15% appear once; the ten largest clones hold around a fifth. The sequencing input was PBMCs or a T cell subset sorted from them (not recorded which). The V call is TRBV5-1, the J call TRBJ2-5; D is ambiguous. The sequence derives from a man in his late teens or twenties who had mild COVID-19 (a few samples of this study predate the infection). Cell type and time point are not known. The CDR3 region has the DNA TGCGCCAGCAGCTTGGAACGCGGTGCATGGGAGACCCAGTACTTC. It is translated as CASSLERGAWETQYF.